Included here is one T cell receptor beta chain sequence, with context. As yet, its antigen is unknown. The data are from a study of T-cell memory formation after mild COVID-19. Study-wide points: Memory from before infection featured some responding clones, which suggests cross-reactive memory joined.

One entry per CDR3 protein, called by TCRdb with MiXCR from the 5' RACE reads. This table has about 340,000 distinct CDR3 sequences, approximately 13% appearing once. V lost 5 bases and J 0 bases, leaving 13 bases between the germline ends. This CDR3 comprises 15 residues. The germline CDR1 and CDR2 sequences are SEHNR and FQNEAQ (reference sequence). Source material: PBMCs or a T cell subset sorted from them (not recorded which). This TCR derives from a man between 18 and 29 years old who had mild COVID-19 (a few samples of this study predate the infection). Cell type and time point are not known. The genes are TRBV7-9 and TRBJ1-1; D is perhaps TRBD1 (5 bases). CDR3 sequence (DNA): TGTGCCAGCAGCCGGACCGGGACGGTGAACACTGAAGCTTTCTTT. It yields the protein CASSRTGTVNTEAFF.